Detailed here is one T cell receptor beta chain. Its antigen is as yet unknown. The table came from immunoSEQ multiplex PCR; TCRdb's copy has only in-frame clones and leaves some out. In the table there are roughly 1,500,000 clones, under 99% of which are singletons. Trimming at V came to 0 bases and at J to 7 bases, leaving 3 bases not matched to a gene. The length of the CDR3 is 14 residues. Per the germline V gene, CDR1 is SGHDT and CDR2 is YYEEEE. This sample is drawn from a study of shared clonotypes between healthy human individuals. Regarding the study as a whole: Unshared clonotypes carried lower generation probabilities than those common to all four donors.

Sequenced sample: naive CD4+ T cells sorted from blood. Described subset: CD45RA+ positively selected. This sequence joins TRBV5-6 and TRBJ2-2; 7 bases map to TRBD1. This TCR was sampled from a man aged 30 to 45 in good health. The CDR3 bases are TGTGCCAGCAGCTTGGAACAGGGGAACGGGGAGCTGTTTTTT. Its translation: CASSLEQGNGELFF. Filled out from reference TRBV5-6 and TRBJ2-2, the complete variable domain reads DAGVTQSPTHLIKTRGQQVTLRCSPKSGHDTVSWYQQALGQGPQFIFQYYEEEERQRGNFPDRFSGHQFPNYSSELNVNALLLGDSALYLCASSLEQGNGELFFGEGSRLTVL.